Listed below are T cell receptor beta chains from one sample, sequenced in a study of cytomegalovirus exposure and HLA in healthy donors. The method was immunoSEQ multiplex PCR; TCRdb's version includes in-frame clones alone and lacks a portion of them. The data contain around 180,000 clones, 84% of them singletons. The specimen was PBMCs. These receptors originate from a man aged 18 to 35 in good health and CMV-seronegative. Each CDR3 is given with its conserved first and last residue. The order of the fields is clone size, D gene, J gene, V gene, CDR3 protein, CDR3 DNA. D genes are given only for firm matches. Size values are once, few and many counts, or a class for expanded clones, and some rows have none.

>once|.|TRBJ2-2|TRBV27
CASSLLNTGELFF
TGTGCCAGCAGTTTATTAAACACCGGGGAGCTGTTTTTT
>.|TRBD1|TRBJ2-7|TRBV10-3
CAIRGTEVTGQGTYEQYF
TGTGCCATCAGGGGGACCGAAGTAACGGGACAGGGGACCTACGAGCAGTACTTC
>.|.|TRBJ1-3|TRBV7-9
CASSQGHMSSGNTIYF
TGTGCCAGCAGCCAGGGACACATGAGCTCTGGAAACACCATATATTTT
>.|TRBD2|TRBJ2-1|TRBV25-1
CASRGGEGGEQFF
TGTGCCAGCAGAGGCGGGGAGGGAGGTGAGCAGTTCTTC
>.|TRBD2|TRBJ2-5|TRBV18
CASSPQGAGRETQYF
TGTGCCAGCTCACCGCAGGGAGCCGGGAGGGAGACCCAGTACTTC
>.|TRBD2|TRBJ2-5|TRBV11-3
CASSLTSLQETQYF
TGTGCCAGCAGCTTGACTAGCCTACAAGAGACCCAGTACTTC
>few|.|TRBJ1-6|TRBV11-3
CASSPGGDSPLHF
TGTGCCAGCAGCCCGGGGGGGGACTCACCCCTCCACTTT
>.|.|TRBJ2-5|TRBV7-9
CASSPGQETQYF
TGTGCCAGCAGCCCAGGCCAAGAGACCCAGTACTTC
>.|TRBD2|TRBJ2-7|TRBV6-4
CASSPRTSGNGFYEQYF
TGTGCCAGCAGTCCTCGGACTAGCGGGAACGGTTTTTACGAGCAGTACTTC
>once|TRBD1|TRBJ1-3|TRBV9
CASNNEGAQGNTIYF
TGTGCCAGCAACAACGAGGGGGCGCAAGGAAACACCATATATTTT
>.|TRBD2|TRBJ2-1|TRBV5-4
CASSSPNGLAGVNEQFF
TGTGCCAGCAGCTCACCAAACGGACTAGCGGGAGTTAATGAGCAGTTCTTC
>.|TRBD1|TRBJ1-6|TRBV5-1
CASSHGQGNSPLHF
TGCGCCAGCAGCCACGGACAGGGTAATTCACCCCTCCACTTT
>.|TRBD2|TRBJ2-1|TRBV30
CAWSYLREVANEQFF
TGTGCCTGGAGTTACTTGCGGGAGGTCGCGAATGAGCAGTTCTTC
>once|.|TRBJ1-2|TRBV4-3
CASSQDRRGPYGYTF
TGCGCCAGCAGCCAAGATAGGCGGGGGCCCTATGGCTACACCTTC
>.|TRBD2|TRBJ2-1|TRBV7-9
CASSLVAPGGNEQFF
TGTGCCAGCAGCTTAGTAGCCCCGGGAGGCAATGAGCAGTTCTTC
>once|TRBD2|TRBJ2-2|TRBV19
CASSISSGSRSTGELFF
TGTGCCAGTAGTATTTCTAGCGGGAGTCGTAGTACCGGGGAGCTGTTTTTT
>few|TRBD2|TRBJ2-1|TRBV6-4
CASSDSSGGANEQFF
TGTGCCAGCAGTGACTCTAGCGGGGGGGCCAATGAGCAGTTCTTC
>.|.|TRBJ2-1|TRBV7-3
CASSLRSGQYNEQFF
TGTGCCAGCAGCTTAAGGTCCGGACAGTACAATGAGCAGTTCTTC
>once|TRBD2|TRBJ2-5|TRBV4-1
CASSQAGLAGGLPSEETQYF
TGCGCCAGCAGCCAAGCAGGACTAGCGGGAGGGCTCCCATCGGAAGAGACCCAGTACTTC
>.|.|TRBJ2-1|TRBV7-9
CASSHNDEQFF
TGTGCCAGCAGCCACAATGATGAGCAGTTCTTC